The entry below gives a single T cell receptor beta chain sequence along with its context. Original handling: How many nucleated cells were present was estimated from reference gene primer amplification. Using immunoSEQ multiplex PCR, the repertoire was profiled, and TCRdb retains in-frame clones only, with some absent. V and J calls and clone size are as listed in that table; D and trimming were resolved from the DNA. The sample lists around 100,000 clones, around four fifths occurring once. This entry is derived from a study of blood T cell repertoires in COVID-19. Study-level background: Samples of COVID-19 (acute and convalescent) were obtained from the United States, Italy and Spain. From T cells, B-cell-depleted T cells, or PBMCs came the material, which was cDNA or gDNA.

The CDR3 covers 14 residues. V shed 6 bases and J shed 0 bases, with 10 bases lying between them. CDR1 and CDR2 (germline): KGHDR, SFDVKD. The sequencing sample was made of peripheral blood. The sequence derives from a man between 45 and 60 years old with active or convalescent COVID-19. The genes are TRBV24-1 and TRBJ1-1; D is unresolved. CDR3 sequence reads: CATSSAGMNTEAFF. As DNA, the CDR3 is TGTGCCACCAGTTCGGCAGGCATGAACACTGAAGCTTTCTTT.